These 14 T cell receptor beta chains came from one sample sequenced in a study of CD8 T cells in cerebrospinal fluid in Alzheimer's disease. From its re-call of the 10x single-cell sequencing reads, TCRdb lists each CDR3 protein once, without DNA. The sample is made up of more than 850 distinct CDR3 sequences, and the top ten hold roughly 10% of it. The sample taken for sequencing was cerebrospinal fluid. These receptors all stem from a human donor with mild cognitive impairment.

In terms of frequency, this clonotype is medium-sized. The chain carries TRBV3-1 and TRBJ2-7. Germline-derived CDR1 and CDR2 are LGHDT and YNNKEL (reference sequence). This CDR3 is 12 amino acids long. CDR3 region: CASSQGPNEQYF.

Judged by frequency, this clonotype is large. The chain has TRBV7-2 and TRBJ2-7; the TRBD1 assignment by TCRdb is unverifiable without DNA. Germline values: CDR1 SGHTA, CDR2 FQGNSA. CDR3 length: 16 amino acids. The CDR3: CASSFTGSPSPYEQYF.

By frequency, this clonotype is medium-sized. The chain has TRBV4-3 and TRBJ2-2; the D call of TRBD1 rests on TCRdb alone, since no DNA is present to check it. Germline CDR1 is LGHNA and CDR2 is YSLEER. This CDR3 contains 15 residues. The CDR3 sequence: CASSPGQVNTGELFF.

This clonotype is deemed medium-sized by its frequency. The CDR3: CSAERTETQYF. The V call is TRBV20-1, the J call TRBJ2-5. This CDR3 has 11 amino acids. Looked up from germline, CDR1 is DFQATT and CDR2 is SNEGSKA (reference sequence).

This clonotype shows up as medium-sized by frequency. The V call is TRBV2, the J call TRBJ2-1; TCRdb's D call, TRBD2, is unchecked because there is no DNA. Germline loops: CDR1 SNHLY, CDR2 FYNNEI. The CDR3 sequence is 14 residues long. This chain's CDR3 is CASSVASGGSEQFF.

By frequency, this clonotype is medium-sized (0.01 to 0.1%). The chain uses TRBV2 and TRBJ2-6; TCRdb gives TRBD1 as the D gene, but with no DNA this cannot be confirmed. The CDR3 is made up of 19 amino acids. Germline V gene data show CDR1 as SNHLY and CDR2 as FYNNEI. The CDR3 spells CASSGVNRARASGANVLTF.

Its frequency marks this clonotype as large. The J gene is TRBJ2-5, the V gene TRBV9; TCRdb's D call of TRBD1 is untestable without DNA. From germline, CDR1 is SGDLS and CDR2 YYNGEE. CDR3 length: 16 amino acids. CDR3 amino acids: CASSLTTDRAQETQYF.

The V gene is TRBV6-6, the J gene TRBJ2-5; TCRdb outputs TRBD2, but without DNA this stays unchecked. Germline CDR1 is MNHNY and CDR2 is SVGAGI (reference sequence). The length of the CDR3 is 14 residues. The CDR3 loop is CASSYLAVGETQYF.

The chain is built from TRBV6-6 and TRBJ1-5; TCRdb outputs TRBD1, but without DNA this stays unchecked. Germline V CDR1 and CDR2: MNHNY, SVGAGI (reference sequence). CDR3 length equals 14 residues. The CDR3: CASRRDSSNQPQHF.

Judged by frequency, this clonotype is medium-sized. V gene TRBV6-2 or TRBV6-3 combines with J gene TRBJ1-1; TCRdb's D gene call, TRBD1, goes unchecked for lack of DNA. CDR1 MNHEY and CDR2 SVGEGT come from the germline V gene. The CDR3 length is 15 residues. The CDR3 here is CASTRPGGLNTEAFF.

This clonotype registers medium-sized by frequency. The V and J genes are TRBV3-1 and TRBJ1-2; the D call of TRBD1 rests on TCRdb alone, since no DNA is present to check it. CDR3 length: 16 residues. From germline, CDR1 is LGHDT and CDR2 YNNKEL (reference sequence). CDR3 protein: CASSQEWGQGNYGYTF.

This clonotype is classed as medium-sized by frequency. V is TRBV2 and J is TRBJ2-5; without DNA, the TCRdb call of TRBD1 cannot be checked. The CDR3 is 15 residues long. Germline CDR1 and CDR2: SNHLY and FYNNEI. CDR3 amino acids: CASSEGMAGQETQYF.

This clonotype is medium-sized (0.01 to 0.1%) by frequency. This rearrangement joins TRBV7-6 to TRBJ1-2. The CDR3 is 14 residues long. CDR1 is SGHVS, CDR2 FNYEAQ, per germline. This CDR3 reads CASRLRDTRAGYTF. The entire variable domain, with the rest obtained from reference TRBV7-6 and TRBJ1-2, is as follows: GAGVSQSPRYKVTKRGQDVALRCDPISGHVSLYWYRQALGQGPEFLTYFNYEAQQDKSGLPNDRFSAERPEGSISTLTIQRTEQRDSAMYRCASRLRDTRAGYTFGSGTRLTVV.

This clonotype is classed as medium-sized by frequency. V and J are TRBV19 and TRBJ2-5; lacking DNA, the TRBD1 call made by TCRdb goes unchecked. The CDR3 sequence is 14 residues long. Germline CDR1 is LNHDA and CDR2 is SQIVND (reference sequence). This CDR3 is CASSIGTGLETQYF. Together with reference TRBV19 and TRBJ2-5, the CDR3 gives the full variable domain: DGGITQSPKYLFRKEGQNVTLSCEQNLNHDAMYWYRQDPGQGLRLIYYSQIVNDFQKGDIAEGYSVSREKKESFPLTVTSAQKNPTAFYLCASSIGTGLETQYFGPGTRLLVL.